This entry lists 14 T cell receptor beta chains sequenced from one sample in a study of T cells in Graves' hyperthyroidism and ophthalmopathy. Amplification of TCR beta CDR3 regions was performed using RNA transcripts as template. Carried out on the TCR CDR3, a first-round RT-PCR used the HTBI primer set. TCRdb re-called the multiplex PCR reads with MiXCR, one entry per CDR3 protein. The sample shows some 350,000 distinct CDR3 sequences, less than 20% of them seen only once. The sequencing input was blood. The origin of the receptors is a woman younger than 30 with Graves' hyperthyroidism that later progressed to Graves' ophthalmopathy.

This clonotype has at least ten counts. This chain connects TRBV12-3 or TRBV12-4 to TRBJ1-5; unclear D gene. CDR3 length equals 14 residues. Trimming left V 1 base short and J 5 bases short, with 9 bases between. CDR3 region: CASSLGPSYQPQHF. CDR3 coding DNA: TGTGCCAGCAGTTTAGGTCCAAGTTATCAGCCCCAGCATTTT.

This clonotype was recorded at least ten times. The chain is built from TRBV20-1 and TRBJ2-5; D is perhaps TRBD1 or TRBD2 (5 bases each). The CDR3 length is 12 residues. Germline CDR1 and CDR2: DFQATT and SNEGSKA (reference sequence). Trimming took 6 bases from V and 1 from J, leaving 9 bases between them. The CDR3 here is CSAVGAQETQYF. In DNA, the CDR3 is TGCAGTGCCGTCGGGGCCCAAGAGACCCAGTACTTC.

This clonotype was recorded many times. This sequence joins TRBV28 and TRBJ2-7; 8 bases map to TRBD2. Trimming cost V 0 bases and J 4 bases; bases outside gene matches: 8. This CDR3 is 16 amino acids long. The germline CDR1 and CDR2 sequences are MDHEN and SYDVKM. CDR3 sequence reads: CASSLWRGAPLYEQYF. The DNA of the CDR3 is TGTGCCAGCAGTTTATGGCGGGGGGCCCCCCTTTACGAGCAGTACTTC.

With regard to this clonotype: This may come from a read error, since a much larger clone is one base off. The rearrangement joins TRBV28 to TRBJ2-5; a possible D gene is TRBD2 (5 bases). V was trimmed by 6 bases and J by 9 bases, leaving 14 bases between them. This CDR3 is built from 12 residues. Germline lookup yields CDR1 MDHEN and CDR2 SYDVKM. As DNA, the CDR3 is TGTGCCAGCAGCCTTCGGGAAGCCTCCCAGTACTTC. This sequence encodes CASSLREASQYF.

The chain has TRBV6-2 or TRBV6-3 and TRBJ2-7; TRBD2 matches 7 bases. This CDR3 is built from 18 residues. The germline gives CDR1 MNHEY, CDR2 SVGEGT. V trimming: 0 bases; J trimming: 4 bases; junction bases outside the gene matches: 15. The CDR3 coding sequence is TGTGCCAGCAGTTACTCCCCTAGGAGGGAGGGAAGATGGTACGAGCAGTACTTC. Translation gives CASSYSPRREGRWYEQYF.

This clonotype was picked up many times. The J gene is TRBJ2-3, the V gene TRBV20-1; TRBD2 aligns across 15 bases. This CDR3 has 17 residues. With 4 bases clipped from V and 2 bases from J, the junction kept 7 bases outside the gene matches. From germline, CDR1 is DFQATT and CDR2 SNEGSKA (reference sequence). CDR3 coding DNA: TGCAGTGCTACGGGACTAGCGGGAGGTTCGATCACAGATACGCAGTATTTT. It codes for CSATGLAGGSITDTQYF.

This clonotype came up many times. The V call is TRBV7-9, the J call TRBJ2-5, with a weak D call TRBD1 (6 bases). The CDR3 contains 16 residues. CDR1 and CDR2 from the germline V gene are SEHNR and FQNEAQ (reference sequence). Trimming cost V 2 bases and J 5 bases, with 18 bases left between them. The CDR3 DNA sequence: TGTGCCAGCAGCTTAAGGGGGACCGCATTTACTGAGACCCAGTACTTC. Translation gives CASSLRGTAFTETQYF.

This clonotype has a count of ten or more. The chain combines TRBV6-2 or TRBV6-3 with TRBJ2-3, with D possibly being TRBD1 or TRBD2 (6 bases each). Trimming took 2 bases from V and 3 from J, leaving 9 bases between them. This CDR3 comprises 14 residues. CDR1 is MNHEY, CDR2 SVGEGT, per germline. DNA for the CDR3: TGTGCCAGCAGTTACGGAGGGGGAACAGATACGCAGTATTTT. It specifies CASSYGGGTDTQYF.

This clonotype was seen many times. J is TRBJ2-1 and V is TRBV18; the match to TRBD2 covers 8 bases. The junction had 8 bases not matched to a gene; V was cut back by 8 bases and J by 8 bases. The CDR3 runs to 13 residues. CDR1 and CDR2 from the germline V gene are KGHSH and LQKENI. This chain's CDR3 is CASSFNSGDEQFF. The CDR3 DNA reads TGTGCCAGCAGCTTTAATAGCGGGGATGAGCAGTTCTTC.

The table lists this clonotype with many counts. The chain is built from TRBV12-3 or TRBV12-4 and TRBJ2-7; D remains unclear. V was trimmed by 4 bases and J by 3 bases, leaving 7 bases between them. This CDR3 comprises 12 residues. CDR3 nucleotides: TGTGCCAGCAGTTCTAAGATCTACGAGCAGTACTTC. It is translated as CASSSKIYEQYF.

This rearrangement joins TRBV10-3 to TRBJ1-3; a possible D gene is TRBD1 (5 bases). This CDR3 has 14 amino acids. The ends were cut back, 3 bases at V and 0 bases at J, with 6 bases in the middle. The germline CDR1 and CDR2 sequences are ENHRY and SYGVKD. CDR3 nucleotide sequence: TGTGCCATCAGTGAACAGGCCTCTGGAAACACCATATATTTT. It yields the protein CAISEQASGNTIYF.

There are many counts of this clonotype. This rearrangement joins TRBV6-5 to TRBJ1-5; D remains ambiguous. CDR1 is MNHEY and CDR2 is SVGAGI in the germline V gene. V dropped 0 bases and J dropped 0 bases, with 15 bases sitting between them. The CDR3 sequence is 18 residues long. The CDR3 region has the DNA TGTGCCAGCAGTTACTCGCACAGAAACAATTATAGCAATCAGCCCCAGCATTTT. It codes for CASSYSHRNNYSNQPQHF.

A few counts support this clonotype. The rearrangement links TRBV5-1 to TRBJ2-5; D possibly corresponds to TRBD2 (5 bases). V was shortened by 4 bases and J by 5 bases, with 12 bases between the two germline ends. Germline V CDR1 and CDR2: SGHRS, YFSETQ. The CDR3 sequence is 13 residues long. The CDR3 protein is CASSRAGWETQYF. The CDR3 region has the DNA TGCGCCAGCAGCCGCGCGGGTTGGGAGACCCAGTACTTC.

The J gene is TRBJ2-7, the V gene TRBV7-8; 7 bases agree with TRBD1. V lost 5 bases, J lost 3 bases, and 16 bases stayed unmatched. This CDR3 region has 17 residues. Per germline, CDR1 SGHVS and CDR2 FQNEAQ. Here the CDR3 reads CASSHLSGGRLNYEQYF. The CDR3 DNA sequence: TGTGCCAGCAGCCACCTGTCAGGGGGAAGACTAAACTACGAGCAGTACTTC.